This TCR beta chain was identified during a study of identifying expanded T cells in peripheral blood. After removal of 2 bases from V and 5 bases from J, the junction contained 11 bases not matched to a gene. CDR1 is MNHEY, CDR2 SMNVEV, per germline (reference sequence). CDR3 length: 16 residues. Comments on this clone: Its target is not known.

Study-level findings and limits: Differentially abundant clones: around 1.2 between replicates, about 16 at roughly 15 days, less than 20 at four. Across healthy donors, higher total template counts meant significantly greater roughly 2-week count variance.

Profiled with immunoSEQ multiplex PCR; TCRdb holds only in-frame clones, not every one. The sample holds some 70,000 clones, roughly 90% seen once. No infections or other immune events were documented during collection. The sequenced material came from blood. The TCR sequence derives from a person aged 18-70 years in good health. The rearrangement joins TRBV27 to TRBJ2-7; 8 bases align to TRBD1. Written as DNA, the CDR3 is TGTGCCAGCAGTTTAAATCGTCCAGGGGGCTCGAACGAGCAGTACTTC. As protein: CASSLNRPGGSNEQYF.